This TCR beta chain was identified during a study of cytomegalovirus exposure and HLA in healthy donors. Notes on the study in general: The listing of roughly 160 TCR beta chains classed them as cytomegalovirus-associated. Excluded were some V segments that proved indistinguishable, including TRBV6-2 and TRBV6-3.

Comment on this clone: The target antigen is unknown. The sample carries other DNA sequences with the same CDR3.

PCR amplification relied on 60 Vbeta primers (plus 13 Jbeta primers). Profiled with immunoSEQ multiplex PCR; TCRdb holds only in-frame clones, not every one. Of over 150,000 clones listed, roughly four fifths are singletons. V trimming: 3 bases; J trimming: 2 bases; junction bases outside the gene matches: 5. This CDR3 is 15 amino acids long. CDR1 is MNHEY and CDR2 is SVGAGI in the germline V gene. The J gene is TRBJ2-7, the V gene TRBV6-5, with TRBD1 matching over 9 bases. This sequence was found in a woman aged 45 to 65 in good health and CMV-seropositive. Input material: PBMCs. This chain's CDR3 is CASSYSGTGPYEQYF. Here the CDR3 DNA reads TGTGCCAGCAGTTATTCCGGGACAGGGCCCTACGAGCAGTACTTC.